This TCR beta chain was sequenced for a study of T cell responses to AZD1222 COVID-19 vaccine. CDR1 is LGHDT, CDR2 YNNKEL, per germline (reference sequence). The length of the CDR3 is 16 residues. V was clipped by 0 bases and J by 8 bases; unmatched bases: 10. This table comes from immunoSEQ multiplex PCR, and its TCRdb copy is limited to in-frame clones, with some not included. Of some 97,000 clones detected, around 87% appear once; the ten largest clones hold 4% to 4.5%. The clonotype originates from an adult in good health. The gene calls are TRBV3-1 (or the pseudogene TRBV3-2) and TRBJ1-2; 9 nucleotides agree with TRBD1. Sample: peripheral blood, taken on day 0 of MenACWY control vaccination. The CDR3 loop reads CASSQDPGQGMRGYTF. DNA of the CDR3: TGTGCCAGCAGCCAAGATCCCGGACAGGGGATGAGAGGCTACACCTTC.